A selection of T cell receptor beta chains follows, all from one sample in a study of shared clonotypes between healthy human individuals. The method was immunoSEQ multiplex PCR; TCRdb's version includes in-frame clones alone and lacks a portion of them. The top ten clones hold about 1.8% of a sample with around 2,000,000 clones, roughly 91% of them seen once. Specimen: naive CD8+ T cells from PBMCs. These receptors were collected from a man aged 18 to 29 in good health. Some clones in this sample may be carry-over from other donors' samples. The CDR3 runs from the conserved cysteine through the conserved F or W. The D gene is left open where the match is weak.

j_call v_call d_call cdr3_aa
TRBJ1-5 TRBV5-6 - CASSLGFNQPQHF
TRBJ2-7 TRBV4-3 - CASSQVMGGSYEQYF
TRBJ1-5 TRBV27 - CASGTVGSNQPQHF
TRBJ2-5 TRBV5-5 TRBD2 CASSHGLAGVEETQYF
TRBJ2-7 TRBV27 TRBD2 CASSLGGRGYEQYF
TRBJ1-2 TRBV7-6 - CASSQGRSYGYTF
TRBJ1-2 TRBV28 - CAIGNSDRAYGYTF
TRBJ2-1 TRBV28 - CASSDDSSSYNEQFF
TRBJ2-1 TRBV27 - CASTTTGVDDEQFF
TRBJ1-4 TRBV6-1 - CASSEVGAVGQLLFF
TRBJ2-7 TRBV5-1 - CASSLRGSLYEQYF
TRBJ2-1 TRBV2 - CASSGLYNEQFF
TRBJ1-2 TRBV11-2 TRBD1 CASSSPGQGDYGYTF
TRBJ2-1 TRBV9 TRBD2 CASSVGSGRAYEQFF
TRBJ1-5 TRBV27 - CASSLGAGINQPQHF
TRBJ2-1 TRBV11-2 TRBD2 CASSLDSASGRSYNEQFF
TRBJ2-5 TRBV6-1 - CASKPELQETQYF
TRBJ2-5 TRBV15 TRBD1 CATSRTGTEQETQYF
TRBJ1-4 TRBV7-9 - CATRGLEGTNEKLFF
TRBJ2-7 TRBV19 TRBD2 CASSIVAGGPSSYEQYF
TRBJ2-4 TRBV7-9 - CASSSNFDGRVNIQYF
TRBJ2-5 TRBV5-6 - CASSWGGGQETQYF
TRBJ2-1 TRBV6-4 TRBD1 CASSHLAGTGGANEQFF
TRBJ2-1 TRBV27 - CASSLGASNEQFF
TRBJ2-7 TRBV6-5 TRBD1 CASSAETGFYEQYF
TRBJ2-2 TRBV10-3 TRBD2 CAISDEGLASGELFF
TRBJ2-1 TRBV4-1 - CASSQKLAHEQFF
TRBJ2-7 TRBV14 - CASSSSYYEQYF
TRBJ1-5 TRBV27 - CASSLVRDNQPQHF
TRBJ2-3 TRBV7-9 TRBD2 CASSLSGTTTDTQYF
TRBJ2-1 TRBV11-2 TRBD2 CASSSSGRVNEQFF
TRBJ1-4 TRBV7-9 - CASSFFEKLFF
TRBJ2-7 TRBV7-2 - CASSLALAGVEQYF
TRBJ2-1 TRBV28 - CASSPHGPGNEQFF
TRBJ2-5 TRBV28 - CASSLVLVGLETQYF
TRBJ2-3 TRBV27 - CASSSPGRGDDTQYF
TRBJ1-2 TRBV5-6 TRBD1 CASSFLNRGRYGYTF
TRBJ2-3 TRBV7-3 TRBD1 CASSFHGQGYTDTQYF
TRBJ2-7 TRBV6-5 TRBD1 CASRRTGSYEQYF
TRBJ1-1 TRBV5-1 - CASSLTQGYTEAFF
TRBJ2-7 TRBV25-1 TRBD1 CASLGERTGTYEQYF
TRBJ2-3 TRBV10-3 TRBD2 CAISESLADTDTQYF
TRBJ2-1 TRBV6-5 - CASSYRYTNEQFF
TRBJ1-5 TRBV11-1 TRBD1 CASSAQGGGNQPQHF
TRBJ1-5 TRBV6-1 - CASSVKGRPSNQPQHF
- TRBV4-3 - CASSQDQSSVSYEQYF
TRBJ2-2 TRBV28 - CASSPGANTGELFF
TRBJ2-7 TRBV19 TRBD1 CASSFRDSRSEQYF
TRBJ2-7 TRBV4-3 - CASSQAFGGLRDEQYF
TRBJ2-7 TRBV28 - CASMGSSYEQYF
TRBJ2-5 TRBV29-1 - CSVAGQEGSWETQYF
TRBJ2-5 TRBV7-9 - CASSLDGQDQETQYF
TRBJ1-1 TRBV19 - CASSIPALGTEAFF
TRBJ2-7 TRBV20-1 - CSARVGYEQYF
TRBJ2-3 TRBV28 - CASSSLGTDTQYF
TRBJ2-2 TRBV14 - CASSEGQMDTGELFF
TRBJ2-2 TRBV9 - CASSAPIPGELFF
TRBJ1-1 TRBV7-3 - CASSFQGLGTEAFF